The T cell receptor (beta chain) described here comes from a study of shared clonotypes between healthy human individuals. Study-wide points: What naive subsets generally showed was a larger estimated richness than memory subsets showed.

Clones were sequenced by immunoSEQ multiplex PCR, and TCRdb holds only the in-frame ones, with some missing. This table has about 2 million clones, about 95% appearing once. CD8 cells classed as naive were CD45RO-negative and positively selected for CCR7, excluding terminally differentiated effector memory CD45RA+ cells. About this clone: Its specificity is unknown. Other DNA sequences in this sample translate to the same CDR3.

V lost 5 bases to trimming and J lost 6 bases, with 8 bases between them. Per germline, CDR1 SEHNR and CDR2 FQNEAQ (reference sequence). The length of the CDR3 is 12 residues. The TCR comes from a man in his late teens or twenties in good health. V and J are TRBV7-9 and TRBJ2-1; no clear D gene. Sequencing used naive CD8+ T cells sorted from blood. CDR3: CASSPAVNEQFF. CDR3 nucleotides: TGTGCCAGCAGCCCAGCCGTCAATGAGCAGTTCTTC.